This is a list of T cell receptor beta chains from one sample in a study of blood T cell repertoires in COVID-19. The method was immunoSEQ multiplex PCR; TCRdb's version includes in-frame clones alone and lacks a portion of them. Of 150,000 to 200,000 clones in the sample, around 74% were seen once. Sequenced input: peripheral blood. Receptors were obtained from a woman at least 80 years old with acute or convalescent COVID-19. CDR3s include the opening cysteine and the closing phenylalanine or tryptophan. A D gene is named only where the DNA matches it firmly. Expanded clones are given a class, and other clones once, few, many or no size at all.

J gene: TRBJ2-7; D gene: NA; clone size: NA; V gene: TRBV3-1/TRBV3-2; CDR3 DNA: TGTGCCAGCAGCCACGACAGCAACGAGCAGTACTTC; CDR3 protein: CASSHDSNEQYF
J gene: TRBJ2-2; D gene: NA; clone size: NA; V gene: TRBV9; CDR3 DNA: TGTGCCAGCAGCGTAGACACGAACACCGGGGAGCTGTTTTTT; CDR3 protein: CASSVDTNTGELFF
J gene: TRBJ1-4; D gene: NA; clone size: NA; V gene: TRBV5-1; CDR3 DNA: TGCGCCAGCAGCTCCTCTACAGGGAACTTAAATGAAAAACTGTTTTTT; CDR3 protein: CASSSSTGNLNEKLFF
J gene: TRBJ1-2; D gene: NA; clone size: NA; V gene: TRBV24-1; CDR3 DNA: TGTGCCACGGGCGAGGACAGCAACTATGGCTACACCTTC; CDR3 protein: CATGEDSNYGYTF
J gene: TRBJ2-1; D gene: TRBD1; clone size: few; V gene: TRBV24-1; CDR3 DNA: TGTGCCACCAGTGATTTGCGAGGGACAGGGGGTCCTCAGGATGAGCAGTTCTTC; CDR3 protein: CATSDLRGTGGPQDEQFF
J gene: TRBJ2-1; D gene: TRBD2; clone size: once; V gene: TRBV9; CDR3 DNA: TGTGCCAGCAGCGTAGTGGGACTAGCTGAAGCCTACAATGAGCAGTTCTTC; CDR3 protein: CASSVVGLAEAYNEQFF
J gene: TRBJ1-2; D gene: NA; clone size: NA; V gene: TRBV7-9; CDR3 DNA: TGTGCCAGCAGCTTAGGAGGACAGAACTATGGCTACACCTTC; CDR3 protein: CASSLGGQNYGYTF
J gene: TRBJ1-4; D gene: TRBD1; clone size: few; V gene: TRBV5-1; CDR3 DNA: TGCGCCAGCAGCTTGGGGACAGGGAGCCCCAGTGAAAAACTGTTTTTT; CDR3 protein: CASSLGTGSPSEKLFF
J gene: TRBJ2-7; D gene: TRBD2; clone size: NA; V gene: TRBV29-1; CDR3 DNA: TGCAGCGTTGAAACGGCTAGCGGGCCGACCATATCCTACGAGCAGTACTTC; CDR3 protein: CSVETASGPTISYEQYF
J gene: TRBJ2-7; D gene: NA; clone size: NA; V gene: TRBV3-1/TRBV3-2; CDR3 DNA: TGTGCCAGCAGCCAGCGGCTATCCTACGAGCAGTACTTC; CDR3 protein: CASSQRLSYEQYF
J gene: TRBJ2-3; D gene: TRBD1; clone size: NA; V gene: TRBV5-1; CDR3 DNA: TGCGCCAGCAGCATAGGACAGGGAACAAACACAGATACGCAGTATTTT; CDR3 protein: CASSIGQGTNTDTQYF
J gene: TRBJ1-3; D gene: NA; clone size: NA; V gene: TRBV5-6; CDR3 DNA: TGTGCCAGCAGACTAAACAGGTTAACAGGAAACACCATATATTTT; CDR3 protein: CASRLNRLTGNTIYF
J gene: TRBJ2-1; D gene: TRBD2; clone size: NA; V gene: TRBV29-1; CDR3 DNA: TGCAGCGCTGGGGCTGTTCCGGGACTAGCGGCCAATGAGCAGTTCTTC; CDR3 protein: CSAGAVPGLAANEQFF
J gene: TRBJ2-6; D gene: NA; clone size: once; V gene: TRBV24-1; CDR3 DNA: TGTGCCACCAGTGATTTGCAAGGGGCTACTGGGGCCAACGTCCTGACTTTC; CDR3 protein: CATSDLQGATGANVLTF
J gene: TRBJ2-1; D gene: NA; clone size: NA; V gene: TRBV24-1; CDR3 DNA: TGTGCCACCAGTGACATGGGACACCAGAATGAGCAGTTCTTC; CDR3 protein: CATSDMGHQNEQFF
J gene: TRBJ1-6; D gene: NA; clone size: NA; V gene: TRBV6-5; CDR3 DNA: TGTGCCAGCAGTCCCCAAGCCGGTTCACCCCTCCACTTT; CDR3 protein: CASSPQAGSPLHF
J gene: TRBJ2-1; D gene: TRBD2; clone size: NA; V gene: TRBV2; CDR3 DNA: TGTGCCAGCAGTGAAGCGGTGGGGGGGGTTGAGGGCTACAATGAGCAGTTCTTC; CDR3 protein: CASSEAVGGVEGYNEQFF
J gene: TRBJ2-5; D gene: NA; clone size: NA; V gene: TRBV6-2/TRBV6-3; CDR3 DNA: TGTGCCAGCAGTTACTCTAGGGGGGGAGAGACCCAGTACTTC; CDR3 protein: CASSYSRGGETQYF
J gene: TRBJ1-5; D gene: NA; clone size: NA; V gene: TRBV2; CDR3 DNA: TGTGCCAGCAGTGAAGATGGGGCTAGCAATCAGCCCCAGCATTTT; CDR3 protein: CASSEDGASNQPQHF
J gene: TRBJ2-7; D gene: NA; clone size: NA; V gene: TRBV7-9; CDR3 DNA: TGTGCCAGCAGCTTAACGACGACTATAGTTGGCGAGCAGTACTTC; CDR3 protein: CASSLTTTIVGEQYF
J gene: TRBJ1-1; D gene: NA; clone size: NA; V gene: TRBV19; CDR3 DNA: TGTGCCAGTAGTCCAGGCAGGGATGGTGGGGCTTTCTTT; CDR3 protein: CASSPGRDGGAFF
J gene: TRBJ2-7; D gene: NA; clone size: few; V gene: TRBV3-1/TRBV3-2; CDR3 DNA: TGTGCCAGCAGCCACGGCCCTAGGGAGCAGTACTTC; CDR3 protein: CASSHGPREQYF
J gene: TRBJ2-3; D gene: TRBD2; clone size: once; V gene: TRBV5-1; CDR3 DNA: TGCGCCAGCAGGACCGGGACTAGCTTCGCAGATACGCAGTATTTT; CDR3 protein: CASRTGTSFADTQYF
J gene: TRBJ2-3; D gene: NA; clone size: NA; V gene: TRBV30; CDR3 DNA: TGTGCCTGGAGGGCTCAGGGCCCCACAGATACGCAGTATTTT; CDR3 protein: CAWRAQGPTDTQYF
J gene: TRBJ1-6; D gene: TRBD1; clone size: NA; V gene: TRBV2; CDR3 DNA: TGTGCCAGCAGGGACAGGCCGTTACCCCTCCACTTT; CDR3 protein: CASRDRPLPLHF
J gene: TRBJ1-2; D gene: TRBD1; clone size: NA; V gene: TRBV5-8; CDR3 DNA: TGTGCCAGCAGCCCGGGACAGGGGCCCTATGGCTACACCTTC; CDR3 protein: CASSPGQGPYGYTF
J gene: TRBJ1-2; D gene: TRBD1; clone size: NA; V gene: TRBV19; CDR3 DNA: TGTGCCAGTAGTATACAGGGACAGAACTATGGCTACACCTTC; CDR3 protein: CASSIQGQNYGYTF
J gene: TRBJ2-7; D gene: TRBD2; clone size: few; V gene: TRBV28; CDR3 DNA: TGTGCCAGCAGTTCCGCCGGGGAGGGAGTCTACGAGCAGTACTTC; CDR3 protein: CASSSAGEGVYEQYF
J gene: TRBJ2-2; D gene: TRBD1; clone size: few; V gene: TRBV18; CDR3 DNA: TGTGCCAGCTCACAGACAGGGCTCACCGGGGAGCTGTTTTTT; CDR3 protein: CASSQTGLTGELFF
J gene: TRBJ2-3; D gene: TRBD2; clone size: NA; V gene: TRBV7-3; CDR3 DNA: TGTGCCAGCAGCTCCGGGACTAGCGGGACCACAGATACGCAGTATTTT; CDR3 protein: CASSSGTSGTTDTQYF
J gene: TRBJ2-7; D gene: TRBD1; clone size: NA; V gene: TRBV23-1; CDR3 DNA: TGCGCCAGCAGTCAACCGGGACAGGCGTCCTACGAGCAGTACTTC; CDR3 protein: CASSQPGQASYEQYF
J gene: TRBJ1-6; D gene: NA; clone size: few; V gene: TRBV2; CDR3 DNA: TGTGCCAGCAGTGAAGGTGTAGAGCTGTATTCACCCCTCCACTTT; CDR3 protein: CASSEGVELYSPLHF
J gene: TRBJ2-3; D gene: NA; clone size: NA; V gene: TRBV7-9; CDR3 DNA: TGTGCCAGCAGCTTAGCGGAGCGGGTTTTCACAGATACGCAGTATTTT; CDR3 protein: CASSLAERVFTDTQYF
J gene: TRBJ2-3; D gene: NA; clone size: NA; V gene: TRBV27; CDR3 DNA: TGTGCCAGCAGTTTCGTTGCAGGCCACTGGGCTAGCACAGATACGCAGTATTTT; CDR3 protein: CASSFVAGHWASTDTQYF
J gene: TRBJ2-7; D gene: NA; clone size: NA; V gene: TRBV19; CDR3 DNA: TGTGCCAGTAGTAGCCTTCCAGGACAGACCTACGAGCAGTACTTC; CDR3 protein: CASSSLPGQTYEQYF
J gene: TRBJ2-2; D gene: TRBD2; clone size: NA; V gene: TRBV5-1; CDR3 DNA: TGCGCCAGCAGCTTCTTAAGCGGGATGACGACCGGGGAGCTGTTTTTT; CDR3 protein: CASSFLSGMTTGELFF
J gene: TRBJ1-5; D gene: TRBD1; clone size: NA; V gene: TRBV19; CDR3 DNA: TGTGCCAGTAGTACAAACAGGGGTCAGCCCCAGCATTTT; CDR3 protein: CASSTNRGQPQHF